The T cell receptor beta chain under discussion was sequenced for a study of identical twins. The ends were cut back, 3 bases at V and 7 bases at J, with 10 bases in the middle. CDR1 is DFQATT and CDR2 is SNEGSKA in the germline V gene (reference sequence). This CDR3 spans 11 amino acids. Using its own MiXCR run on the 5' RACE reads, TCRdb lists one record per CDR3 protein. This table holds 1.5 million to 2 million distinct CDR3 sequences, less than 40% found once. Whole-study results and caveats: Memory repertoires lacked the insertion deficit that abundant cord blood beta clonotypes showed. There was more out-of-frame TCR alpha sharing in monozygotic twins than models estimated.

This clonotype was picked up one time. Its specificity is not known. This receptor was taken from a newborn girl in good health. The chain combines TRBV20-1 with TRBJ2-7, with TRBD1 as a possible D gene (6 bases). Input material: cord blood. The CDR3 is CSASRGWEQYF. DNA for the CDR3: TGCAGTGCTAGCAGGGGATGGGAGCAGTACTTC.